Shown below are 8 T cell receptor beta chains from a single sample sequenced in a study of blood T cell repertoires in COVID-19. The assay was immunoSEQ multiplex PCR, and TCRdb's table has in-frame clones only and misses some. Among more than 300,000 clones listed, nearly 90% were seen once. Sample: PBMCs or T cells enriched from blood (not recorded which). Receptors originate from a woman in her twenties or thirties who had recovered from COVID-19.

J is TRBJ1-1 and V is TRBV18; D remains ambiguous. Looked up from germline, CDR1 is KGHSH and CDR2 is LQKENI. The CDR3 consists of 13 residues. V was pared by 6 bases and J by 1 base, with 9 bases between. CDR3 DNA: TGTGCCAGCTCGTCAGAAAGGAACACTGAAGCTTTCTTT. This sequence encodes CASSSERNTEAFF.

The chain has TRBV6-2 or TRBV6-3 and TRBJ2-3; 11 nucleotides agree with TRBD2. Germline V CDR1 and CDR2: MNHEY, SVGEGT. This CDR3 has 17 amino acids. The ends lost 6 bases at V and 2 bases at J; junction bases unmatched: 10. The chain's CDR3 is CASSLTGTSGSTDTQYF. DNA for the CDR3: TGTGCCAGCAGCCTTACCGGGACTAGCGGTTCCACAGATACGCAGTATTTT.

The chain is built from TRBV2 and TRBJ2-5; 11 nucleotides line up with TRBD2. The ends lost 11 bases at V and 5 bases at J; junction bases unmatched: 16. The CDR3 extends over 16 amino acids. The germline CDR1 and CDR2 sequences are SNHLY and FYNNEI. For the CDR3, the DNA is TGTGCCGGCCAAGGAGCTAGCGGGGGGCTCGGGGAGACCCAGTACTTC. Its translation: CAGQGASGGLGETQYF.

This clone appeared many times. CDR3 DNA: TGTGCCAGCAGCGGAAAGACAGGCGTCGACACTGAAGCTTTCTTT. Protein sequence: CASSGKTGVDTEAFF. This chain connects TRBV9 to TRBJ1-1, with D maybe TRBD1 (6 bases). The CDR3 contains 15 residues. CDR1 is SGDLS, CDR2 YYNGEE, per germline. Between the trimmed V and J ends, which lost 3 bases and 3 bases, there was a span of 15 bases. Full variable domain (missing parts from reference TRBV9 and TRBJ1-1): DSGVTQTPKHLITATGQRVTLRCSPRSGDLSVYWYQQSLDQGLQFLIQYYNGEERAKGNILERFSAQQFPDLHSELNLSSLELGDSALYFCASSGKTGVDTEAFFGQGTRLTVV.

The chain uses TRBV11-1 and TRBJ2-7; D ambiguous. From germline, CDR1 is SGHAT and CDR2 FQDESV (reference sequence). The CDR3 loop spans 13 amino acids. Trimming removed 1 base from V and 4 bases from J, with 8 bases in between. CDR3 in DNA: TGTGCCAGCAGCTTAGATCGGTCGTACGAGCAGTACTTC. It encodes CASSLDRSYEQYF.

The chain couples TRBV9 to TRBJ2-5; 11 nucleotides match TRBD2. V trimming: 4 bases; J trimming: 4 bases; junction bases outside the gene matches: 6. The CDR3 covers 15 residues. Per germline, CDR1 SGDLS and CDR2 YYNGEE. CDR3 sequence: CASSLTSGGPETQYF. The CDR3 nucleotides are TGTGCCAGCAGCTTAACTAGCGGGGGCCCAGAGACCCAGTACTTC. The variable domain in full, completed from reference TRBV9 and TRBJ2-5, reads DSGVTQTPKHLITATGQRVTLRCSPRSGDLSVYWYQQSLDQGLQFLIQYYNGEERAKGNILERFSAQQFPDLHSELNLSSLELGDSALYFCASSLTSGGPETQYFGPGTRLLVL.

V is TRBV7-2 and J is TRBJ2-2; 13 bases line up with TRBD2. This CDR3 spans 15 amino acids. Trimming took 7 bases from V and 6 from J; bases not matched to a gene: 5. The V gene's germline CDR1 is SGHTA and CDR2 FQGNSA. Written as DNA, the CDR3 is TGTGCCAGCATCCGACTAGCGGGGGGTGCCGGGGAGCTGTTTTTT. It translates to CASIRLAGGAGELFF.

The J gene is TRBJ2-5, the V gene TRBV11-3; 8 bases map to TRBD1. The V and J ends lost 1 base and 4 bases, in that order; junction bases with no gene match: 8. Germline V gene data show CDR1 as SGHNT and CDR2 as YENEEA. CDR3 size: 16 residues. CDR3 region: CASSLGTGQGGETQYF. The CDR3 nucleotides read TGTGCCAGCAGCTTAGGGACCGGACAGGGCGGAGAGACCCAGTACTTC.